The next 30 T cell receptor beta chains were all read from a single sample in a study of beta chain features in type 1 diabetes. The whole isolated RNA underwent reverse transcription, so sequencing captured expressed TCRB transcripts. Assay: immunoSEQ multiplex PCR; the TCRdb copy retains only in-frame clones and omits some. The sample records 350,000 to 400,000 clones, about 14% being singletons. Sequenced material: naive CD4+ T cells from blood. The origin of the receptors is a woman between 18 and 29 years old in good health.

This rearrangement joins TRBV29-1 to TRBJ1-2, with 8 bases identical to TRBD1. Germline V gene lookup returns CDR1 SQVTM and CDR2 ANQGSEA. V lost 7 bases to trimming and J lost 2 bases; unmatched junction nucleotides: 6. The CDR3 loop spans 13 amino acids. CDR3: CSAADRANYGYTF. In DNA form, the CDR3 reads TGCAGCGCTGCGGACAGGGCAAACTATGGCTACACCTTC.

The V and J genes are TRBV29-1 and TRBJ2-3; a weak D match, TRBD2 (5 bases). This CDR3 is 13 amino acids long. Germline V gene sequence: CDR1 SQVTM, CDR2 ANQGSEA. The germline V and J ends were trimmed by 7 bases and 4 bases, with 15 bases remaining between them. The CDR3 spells CSAPDFFPDTQYF. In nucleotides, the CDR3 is TGCAGCGCCCCGGACTTCTTCCCAGATACGCAGTATTTT.

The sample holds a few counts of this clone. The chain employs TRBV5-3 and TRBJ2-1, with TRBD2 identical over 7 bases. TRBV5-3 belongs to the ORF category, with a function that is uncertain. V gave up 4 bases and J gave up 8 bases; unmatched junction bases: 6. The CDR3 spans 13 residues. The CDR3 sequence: CARSLGLVDEQFF. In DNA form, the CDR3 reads TGTGCCAGAAGCCTAGGACTAGTCGATGAGCAGTTCTTC.

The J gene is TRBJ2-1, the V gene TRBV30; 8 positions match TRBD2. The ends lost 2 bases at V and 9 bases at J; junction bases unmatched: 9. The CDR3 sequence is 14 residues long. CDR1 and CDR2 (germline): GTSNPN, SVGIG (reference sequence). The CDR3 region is CAWSRASGRGEQFF. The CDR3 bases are TGTGCCTGGAGTCGGGCCAGCGGGAGAGGTGAGCAGTTCTTC.

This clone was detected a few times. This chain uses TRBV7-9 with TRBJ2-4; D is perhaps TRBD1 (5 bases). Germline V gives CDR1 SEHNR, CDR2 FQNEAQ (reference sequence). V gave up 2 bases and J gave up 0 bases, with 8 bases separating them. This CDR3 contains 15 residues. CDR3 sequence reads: CASSLQGVAKNIQYF. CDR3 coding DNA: TGTGCCAGCAGCTTACAGGGTGTAGCCAAAAACATTCAGTACTTC.

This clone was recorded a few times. CDR3 DNA: TGTGCCATTAGCCGGGACAGAACCTACGAGCAGTACTTC. The encoded protein is CAISRDRTYEQYF. The V and J genes are TRBV10-3 and TRBJ2-7; TRBD1 aligns across 7 bases. There are 13 residues in the CDR3. Germline V gene data show CDR1 as ENHRY and CDR2 as SYGVKD. The V segment lost 9 bases and the J segment 2 bases; nucleotides outside the gene matches: 7.

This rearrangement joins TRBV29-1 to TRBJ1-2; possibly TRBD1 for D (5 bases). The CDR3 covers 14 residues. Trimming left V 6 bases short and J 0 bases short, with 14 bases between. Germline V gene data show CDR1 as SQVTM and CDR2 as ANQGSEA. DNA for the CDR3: TGCAGCGTCGTTTCACTGACAGCTAACTATGGCTACACCTTC. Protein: CSVVSLTANYGYTF.

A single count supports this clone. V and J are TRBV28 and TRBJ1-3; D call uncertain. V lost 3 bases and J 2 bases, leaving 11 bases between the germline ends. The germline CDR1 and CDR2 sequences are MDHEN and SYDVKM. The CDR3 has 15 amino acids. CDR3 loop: CASSFWSKTGNTIYF. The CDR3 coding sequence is TGTGCCAGCAGTTTCTGGAGCAAAACTGGAAACACCATATATTTT.

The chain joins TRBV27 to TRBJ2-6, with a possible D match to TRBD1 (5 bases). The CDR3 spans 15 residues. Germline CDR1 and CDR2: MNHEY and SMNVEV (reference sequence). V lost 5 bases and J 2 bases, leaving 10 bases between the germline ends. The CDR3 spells CASSGRVTGANVLTF. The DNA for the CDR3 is TGTGCCAGCAGTGGCAGGGTCACTGGGGCCAACGTCCTGACTTTC. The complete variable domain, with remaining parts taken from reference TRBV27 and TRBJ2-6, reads EAQVTQNPRYLITVTGKKLTVTCSQNMNHEYMSWYRQDPGLGLRQIYYSMNVEVTDKGDVPEGYKVSRKEKRNFPLILESPSPNQTSLYFCASSGRVTGANVLTFGAGSRLTVL.

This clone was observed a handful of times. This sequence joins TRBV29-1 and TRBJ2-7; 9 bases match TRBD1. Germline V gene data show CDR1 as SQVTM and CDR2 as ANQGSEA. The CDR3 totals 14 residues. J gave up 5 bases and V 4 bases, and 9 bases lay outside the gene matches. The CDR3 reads CSVGNRDRVHEQYF. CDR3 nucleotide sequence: TGCAGCGTTGGGAACCGGGACAGGGTCCACGAGCAGTACTTC.

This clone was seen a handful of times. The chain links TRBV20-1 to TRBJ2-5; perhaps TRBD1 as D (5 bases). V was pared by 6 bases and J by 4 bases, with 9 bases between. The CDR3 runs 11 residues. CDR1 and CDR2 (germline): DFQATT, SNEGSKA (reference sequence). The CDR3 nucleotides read TGCAGTGCGGGGCTCGGAGAGACCCAGTACTTC. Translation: CSAGLGETQYF.

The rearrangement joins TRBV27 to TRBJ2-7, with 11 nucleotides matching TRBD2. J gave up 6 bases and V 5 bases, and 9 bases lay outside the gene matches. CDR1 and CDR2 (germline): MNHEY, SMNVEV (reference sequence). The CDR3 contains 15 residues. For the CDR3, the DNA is TGTGCCAGCAGTCCCGTAGCGGGAGGGCCCCGCGAGCAGTACTTC. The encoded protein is CASSPVAGGPREQYF.

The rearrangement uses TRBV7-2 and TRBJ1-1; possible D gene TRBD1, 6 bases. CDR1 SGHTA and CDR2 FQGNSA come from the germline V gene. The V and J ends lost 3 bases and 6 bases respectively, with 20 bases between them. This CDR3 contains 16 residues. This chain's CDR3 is CASSLPLGWGRAEAFF. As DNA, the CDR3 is TGTGCCAGCAGCTTGCCCCTGGGGTGGGGGCGGGCTGAAGCTTTCTTT.

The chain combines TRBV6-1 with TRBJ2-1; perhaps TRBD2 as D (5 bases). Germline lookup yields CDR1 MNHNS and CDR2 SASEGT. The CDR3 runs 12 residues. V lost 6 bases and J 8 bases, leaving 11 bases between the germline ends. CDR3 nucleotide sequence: TGTGCCAGCAGCCCCGAGGGTCATGAGCAGTTCTTC. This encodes CASSPEGHEQFF.

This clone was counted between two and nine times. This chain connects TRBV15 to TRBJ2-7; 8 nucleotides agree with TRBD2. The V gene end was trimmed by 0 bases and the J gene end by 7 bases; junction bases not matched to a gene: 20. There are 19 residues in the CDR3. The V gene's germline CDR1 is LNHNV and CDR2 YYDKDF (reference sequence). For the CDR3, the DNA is TGTGCCACCAGCAGAGATCAGGCCGGGAGGGCCCAACCCCTCTGTGAGCAGTACTTC. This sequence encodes CATSRDQAGRAQPLCEQYF. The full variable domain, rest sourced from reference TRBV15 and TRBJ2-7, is DAMVIQNPRYQVTQFGKPVTLSCSQTLNHNVMYWYQQKSSQAPKLLFHYYDKDFNNEADTPDNFQSRRPNTSFCFLDIRSPGLGDTAMYLCATSRDQAGRAQPLCEQYFGPGTRLTVT.

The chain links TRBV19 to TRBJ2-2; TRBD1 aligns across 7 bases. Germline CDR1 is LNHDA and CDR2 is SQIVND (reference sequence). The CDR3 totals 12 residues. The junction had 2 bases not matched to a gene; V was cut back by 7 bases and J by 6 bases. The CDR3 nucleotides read TGTGCCAGTAACGACAGGGCCGGGGAGCTGTTTTTT. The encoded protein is CASNDRAGELFF.

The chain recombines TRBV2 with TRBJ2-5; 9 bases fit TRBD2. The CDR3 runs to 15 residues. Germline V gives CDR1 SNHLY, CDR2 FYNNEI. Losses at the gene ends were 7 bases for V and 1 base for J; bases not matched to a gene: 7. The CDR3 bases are TGTGCCAGCAATTTAGCGGGAGCGCCCCAAGAGACCCAGTACTTC. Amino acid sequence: CASNLAGAPQETQYF.

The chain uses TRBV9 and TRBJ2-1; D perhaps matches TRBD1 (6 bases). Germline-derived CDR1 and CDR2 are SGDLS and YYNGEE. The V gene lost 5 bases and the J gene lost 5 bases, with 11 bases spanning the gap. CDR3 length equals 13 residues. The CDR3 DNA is TGTGCCAGCAGAGGTACAGGGAACAATGAGCAGTTCTTC. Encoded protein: CASRGTGNNEQFF.

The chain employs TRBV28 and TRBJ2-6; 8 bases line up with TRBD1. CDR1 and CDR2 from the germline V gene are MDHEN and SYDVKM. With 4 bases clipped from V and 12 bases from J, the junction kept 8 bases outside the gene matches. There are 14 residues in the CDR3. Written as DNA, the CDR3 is TGTGCCAGCAGTTATTACAGGGGGAATCCCGTCCTGACTTTC. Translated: CASSYYRGNPVLTF. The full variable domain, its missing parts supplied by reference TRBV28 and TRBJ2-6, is DVKVTQSSRYLVKRTGEKVFLECVQDMDHENMFWYRQDPGLGLRLIYFSYDVKMKEKGDIPEGYSVSREKKERFSLILESASTNQTSMYLCASSYYRGNPVLTFGAGSRLTVL.

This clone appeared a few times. CDR3 sequence reads: CASSQDLTDYGYTF. In nucleotides, the CDR3 is TGCGCCAGCAGCCAAGACTTGACTGATTATGGCTACACCTTC. The rearrangement joins TRBV4-1 to TRBJ1-2; no reliable D call. The V gene's germline CDR1 is MGHRA and CDR2 YSYEKL. This CDR3 is built from 14 residues. V lost 0 bases and J 5 bases, leaving 10 bases between the germline ends.

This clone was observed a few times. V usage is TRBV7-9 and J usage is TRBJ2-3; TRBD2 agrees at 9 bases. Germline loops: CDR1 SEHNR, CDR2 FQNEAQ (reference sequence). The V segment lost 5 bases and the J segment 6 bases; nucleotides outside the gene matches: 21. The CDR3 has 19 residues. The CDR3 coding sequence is TGTGCCAGCAGCCCCTTCGCCCTAGCGGGGCCCCTTAGAGGGGATACGCAGTATTTT. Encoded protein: CASSPFALAGPLRGDTQYF.

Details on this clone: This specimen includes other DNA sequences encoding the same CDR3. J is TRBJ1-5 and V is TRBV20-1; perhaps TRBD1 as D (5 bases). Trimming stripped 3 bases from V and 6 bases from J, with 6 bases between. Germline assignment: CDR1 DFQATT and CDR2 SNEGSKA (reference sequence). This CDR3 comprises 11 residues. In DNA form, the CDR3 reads TGCAGTGCTAGCGGGGGTCAGCCCCAGCATTTT. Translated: CSASGGQPQHF.

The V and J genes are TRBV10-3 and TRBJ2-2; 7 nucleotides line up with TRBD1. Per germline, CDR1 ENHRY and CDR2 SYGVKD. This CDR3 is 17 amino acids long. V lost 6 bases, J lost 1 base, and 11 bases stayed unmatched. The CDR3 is CAIRGSSGTVNTGELFF. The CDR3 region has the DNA TGTGCCATCAGGGGGAGTTCGGGGACAGTGAACACCGGGGAGCTGTTTTTT.

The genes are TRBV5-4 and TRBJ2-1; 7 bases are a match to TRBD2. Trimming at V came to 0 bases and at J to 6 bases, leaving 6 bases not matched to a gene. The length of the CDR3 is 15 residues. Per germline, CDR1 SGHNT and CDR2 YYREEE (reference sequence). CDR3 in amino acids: CASSLESSGSNEQFF. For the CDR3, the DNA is TGTGCCAGCAGCTTGGAATCTAGCGGATCCAATGAGCAGTTCTTC.

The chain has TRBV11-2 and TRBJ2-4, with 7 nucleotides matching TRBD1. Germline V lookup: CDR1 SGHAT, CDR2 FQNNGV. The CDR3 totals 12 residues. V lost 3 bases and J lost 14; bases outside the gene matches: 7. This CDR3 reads CASSLSGQDKYF. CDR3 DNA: TGTGCCAGCAGCTTGAGCGGACAGGACAAGTACTTC.

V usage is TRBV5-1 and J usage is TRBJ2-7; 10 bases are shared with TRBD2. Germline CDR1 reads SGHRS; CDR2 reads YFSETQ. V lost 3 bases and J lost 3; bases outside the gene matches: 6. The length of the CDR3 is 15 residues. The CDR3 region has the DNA TGCGCCAGCAGCTCCCTAGCGGGAGTTCGCTACGAGCAGTACTTC. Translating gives CASSSLAGVRYEQYF.

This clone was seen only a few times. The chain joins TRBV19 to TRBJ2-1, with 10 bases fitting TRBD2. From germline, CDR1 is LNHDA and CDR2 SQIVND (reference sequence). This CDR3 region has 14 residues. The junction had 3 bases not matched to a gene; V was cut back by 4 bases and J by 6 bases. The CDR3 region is CASSKPSGSNEQFF. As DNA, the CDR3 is TGTGCCAGTAGTAAGCCTAGCGGGAGCAATGAGCAGTTCTTC.

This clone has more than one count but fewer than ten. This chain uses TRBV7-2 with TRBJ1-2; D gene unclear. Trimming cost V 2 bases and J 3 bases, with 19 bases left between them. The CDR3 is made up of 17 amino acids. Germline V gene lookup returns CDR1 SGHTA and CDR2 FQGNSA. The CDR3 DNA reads TGTGCCAGCAGCTTATATCTAGGTGGAGGGTCGGACTATGGCTACACCTTC. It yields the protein CASSLYLGGGSDYGYTF.

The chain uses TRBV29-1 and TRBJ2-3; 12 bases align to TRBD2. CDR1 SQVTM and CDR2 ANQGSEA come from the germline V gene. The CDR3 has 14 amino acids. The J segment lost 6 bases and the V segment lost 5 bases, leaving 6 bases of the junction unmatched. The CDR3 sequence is CSVWTSGAADTQYF. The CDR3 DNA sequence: TGCAGCGTTTGGACTAGCGGGGCGGCGGATACGCAGTATTTT.

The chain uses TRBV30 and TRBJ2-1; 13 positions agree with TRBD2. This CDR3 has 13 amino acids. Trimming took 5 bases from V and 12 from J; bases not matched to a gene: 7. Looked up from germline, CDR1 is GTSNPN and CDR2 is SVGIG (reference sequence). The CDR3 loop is CAWGGLAGMGQFF. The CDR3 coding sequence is TGTGCCTGGGGGGGACTAGCGGGAATGGGGCAGTTCTTC.